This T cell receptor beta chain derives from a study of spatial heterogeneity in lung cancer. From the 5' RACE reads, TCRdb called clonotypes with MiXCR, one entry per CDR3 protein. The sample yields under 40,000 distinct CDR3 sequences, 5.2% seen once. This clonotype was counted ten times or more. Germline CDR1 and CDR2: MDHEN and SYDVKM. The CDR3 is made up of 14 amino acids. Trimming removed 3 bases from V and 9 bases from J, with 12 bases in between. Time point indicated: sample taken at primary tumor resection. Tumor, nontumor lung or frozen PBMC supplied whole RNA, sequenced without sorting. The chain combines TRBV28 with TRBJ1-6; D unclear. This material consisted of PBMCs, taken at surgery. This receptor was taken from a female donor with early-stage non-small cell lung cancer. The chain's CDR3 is CASSFDVVSSPLHF. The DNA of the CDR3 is TGTGCCAGCAGTTTTGACGTGGTTAGTTCACCCCTCCACTTT.